A single sample is the source of the 11 T cell receptor beta chains below, sequenced in a study of CD8 T cells in ankylosing spondylitis. Each CDR3 protein gets one entry after TCRdb re-called the 5' RACE reads with MiXCR. The sample comprises some 840,000 distinct CDR3 sequences, 10% to 15% of which are singletons, and 0.51% rests with the top ten. Points from the study as a whole: It appeared that ankylosing spondylitis blood was characterized by a TCR beta motif of under ten highly homologous variants.

These receptors lack a known antigen. Material for sequencing was blood, either unsorted or a sorted T cell fraction (not recorded which). Receptors were obtained from a male donor with ankylosing spondylitis.

V and J are TRBV15 and TRBJ1-2; 10 nucleotides line up with TRBD1. The CDR3 has 15 amino acids. CDR1 is LNHNV and CDR2 is YYDKDF in the germline V gene (reference sequence). Losses at the gene ends were 3 bases for V and 5 bases for J; bases not matched to a gene: 6. As DNA, the CDR3 is TGTGCCACCAGCAGCGATCCGGGACAGGGGTATGGCTACACCTTC. Its protein is CATSSDPGQGYGYTF. The whole variable domain, filled in from reference TRBV15 and TRBJ1-2, reads DAMVIQNPRYQVTQFGKPVTLSCSQTLNHNVMYWYQQKSSQAPKLLFHYYDKDFNNEADTPDNFQSRRPNTSFCFLDIRSPGLGDTAMYLCATSSDPGQGYGYTFGSGTRLTVV.

The chain has TRBV20-1 and TRBJ2-5, with 8 bases aligning to TRBD1. CDR1 and CDR2 from the germline V gene are DFQATT and SNEGSKA (reference sequence). With V trimmed by 6 bases and J by 1 base, 10 bases remained unmatched. This CDR3 comprises 15 residues. The CDR3: CSADLTGGGQETQYF. CDR3 DNA sequence: TGCAGTGCGGACCTTACAGGGGGTGGCCAAGAGACCCAGTACTTC.

This clonotype was seen a few times. This chain links TRBV29-1 with TRBJ1-5; D unresolved. This CDR3 has 12 residues. Germline-derived CDR1 and CDR2 are SQVTM and ANQGSEA. V was clipped by 0 bases and J by 7 bases, with 7 bases between them. This CDR3 is CSVEEAGQPQHF. The CDR3 nucleotides read TGCAGCGTTGAAGAAGCGGGCCAGCCCCAGCATTTT.

This clonotype was seen many times. The rearrangement joins TRBV29-1 to TRBJ1-1, with TRBD1 as a possible D gene (6 bases). This CDR3 contains 13 residues. The ends were cut back, 6 bases at V and 0 bases at J, with 11 bases in the middle. Germline V lookup: CDR1 SQVTM, CDR2 ANQGSEA. CDR3 loop: CSVRTAMNTEAFF. The CDR3 coding sequence is TGCAGCGTCAGGACAGCTATGAACACTGAAGCTTTCTTT.

This clonotype was picked up one time. The rearrangement joins TRBV6-2 or TRBV6-3 to TRBJ1-2; TRBD1 matches at 7 bases. This CDR3 spans 18 amino acids. V was clipped by 5 bases and J by 0 bases; unmatched bases: 15. The germline CDR1 and CDR2 sequences are MNHEY and SVGEGT. The CDR3 loop is CASSQQQGSYSANYGYTF. The CDR3 DNA reads as TGTGCCAGCAGTCAACAACAGGGGTCATACTCCGCTAACTATGGCTACACCTTC.

The gene calls are TRBV4-3 and TRBJ1-4; no firm D call. From germline, CDR1 is LGHNA and CDR2 YSLEER. The germline V and J ends were trimmed by 0 bases and 15 bases, with 17 bases remaining between them. CDR3 length: 14 amino acids. CDR3 sequence reads: CASSQEITAMGLFF. CDR3 in DNA: TGCGCCAGCAGCCAAGAAATAACGGCAATGGGGTTGTTTTTT.

The CDR3 DNA reads TGTGCCATCAGCCAACAGGGGGCGAACACTGAAGCTTTCTTT. Protein product: CAISQQGANTEAFF. The chain carries TRBV10-3 and TRBJ1-1, with 9 bases lining up with TRBD1. The CDR3 runs 14 residues. Per germline, CDR1 ENHRY and CDR2 SYGVKD. J gave up 1 base and V 6 bases, and 3 bases lay outside the gene matches.

At least ten counts were recorded for this clonotype. The chain couples TRBV20-1 to TRBJ1-1; weak D call: TRBD1 (5 bases). Between the trimmed V and J ends, which lost 6 bases and 1 base, there was a span of 18 bases. The CDR3 totals 15 residues. Per the germline V gene, CDR1 is DFQATT and CDR2 is SNEGSKA (reference sequence). This CDR3 reads CSAPNGGEWNTEAFF. For the CDR3, the DNA is TGCAGTGCCCCGAACGGGGGGGAATGGAACACTGAAGCTTTCTTT.

The genes are TRBV20-1 and TRBJ2-1, with 9 nucleotides matching TRBD2. The CDR3 has 15 residues. Germline CDR1 DFQATT, CDR2 SNEGSKA (reference sequence). Trimming cost V 0 bases and J 4 bases; bases outside gene matches: 4. The CDR3 bases are TGCAGTGCTAGAGAACGCGGGGGGGCGTACAATGAGCAGTTCTTC. Protein product: CSARERGGAYNEQFF.

This clonotype was detected many times. A read error may account for a junction end that differs from germline. V gene TRBV5-1 combines with J gene TRBJ2-1; TRBD2 agrees at 10 bases. The CDR3 is 15 residues long. The V gene's germline CDR1 is SGHRS and CDR2 YFSETQ. CDR3 coding DNA: TGTGCCAGCAGCCTTGGACTAGCGGTATACAATGAGCAGTTCTTC. Residues: CASSLGLAVYNEQFF.

The chain is built from TRBV20-1 and TRBJ2-1; a possible D gene is TRBD2 (6 bases). V dropped 1 base and J dropped 4 bases, with 20 bases sitting between them. CDR1 is DFQATT, CDR2 SNEGSKA, per germline (reference sequence). The CDR3 is 17 amino acids. The CDR3 protein is CSARALRDLKKYNEQFF. DNA for the CDR3: TGCAGTGCTAGAGCTCTACGGGACTTAAAGAAATACAATGAGCAGTTCTTC.